Following are 29 T cell receptor beta chains from one sample sequenced in a study of blood T cell repertoires in COVID-19. Clones were sequenced by immunoSEQ multiplex PCR, and TCRdb holds only the in-frame ones, with some missing. This sample carries about 83,000 clones, roughly 80% of them seen once, and the ten largest clones take 15% to 17%. Sequencing was done on a sample of peripheral blood. The receptors were gathered from an elderly woman with acute or convalescent COVID-19.

Only a few counts were recorded for this clone. The chain is built from TRBV3-1 (or the pseudogene TRBV3-2) and TRBJ1-1, with TRBD1 matching 9 bases. Trimming removed 5 bases from V and 5 bases from J; junction bases left unmatched: 15. This CDR3 region has 17 residues. The germline V gene has CDR1 LGHDT and CDR2 YNNKEL (reference sequence). CDR3 in DNA: TGTGCCAGCAGCTCCTACAGGGGGCGCGGGTTTGGAACTGAAGCTTTCTTT. It encodes CASSSYRGRGFGTEAFF.

This clone has only one observation. This chain links TRBV4-1 with TRBJ1-4; D is unresolved. CDR1 is MGHRA and CDR2 is YSYEKL in the germline V gene. This CDR3 has 12 amino acids. V dropped 4 bases and J dropped 8 bases, with 8 bases sitting between them. CDR3 DNA sequence: TGCGCCAGCAGCCGAGCGAGGGAAAAACTGTTTTTT. This encodes CASSRAREKLFF.

The V and J genes are TRBV7-3 and TRBJ2-7; D unclear. The germline gives CDR1 SGHTA, CDR2 FQGTGA. This CDR3 spans 13 amino acids. V was clipped by 3 bases and J by 5 bases, with 11 bases between them. This chain's CDR3 is CASSFSRLDEQYF. The CDR3 bases are TGTGCCAGCAGCTTTTCGCGCCTTGACGAGCAGTACTTC.

The J gene is TRBJ1-1, the V gene TRBV19; TRBD1 might be the D (5 bases). CDR1 is LNHDA, CDR2 SQIVND, per germline (reference sequence). Between the trimmed V and J ends, which lost 7 bases and 1 base, there was a span of 10 bases. The CDR3 has 13 residues. The CDR3 region has the DNA TGTGCCAGTACAATAAGGGGGAACACTGAAGCTTTCTTT. It codes for CASTIRGNTEAFF.

The V and J genes are TRBV6-1 and TRBJ1-2, with D maybe TRBD1 (6 bases). The V end was cut by 3 bases, the J end by 6 bases, with 11 bases between. The CDR3 is made up of 13 amino acids. Germline-derived CDR1 and CDR2 are MNHNS and SASEGT. CDR3 loop: CASSDRGWDGYTF. In DNA, the CDR3 is TGTGCCAGCAGTGACAGGGGATGGGATGGCTACACCTTC.

The chain recombines TRBV9 with TRBJ2-1, with 11 bases that match TRBD2. With V trimmed by 4 bases and J by 8 bases, 11 bases remained unmatched. CDR1 and CDR2 from the germline V gene are SGDLS and YYNGEE. CDR3 size: 16 residues. The CDR3 sequence: CASSSGTSGGQDEQFF. In DNA form, the CDR3 reads TGTGCCAGCAGCTCGGGAACTAGCGGGGGCCAGGATGAGCAGTTCTTC.

The rearrangement joins TRBV7-3 to TRBJ1-5; TRBD1 might be the D (5 bases). V was trimmed by 4 bases and J by 11 bases, leaving 21 bases between them. This CDR3 contains 15 residues. Germline assignment: CDR1 SGHTA and CDR2 FQGTGA. The chain's CDR3 is CASSSGTELLLTQHF. The CDR3 DNA is TGTGCCAGCAGCTCCGGGACTGAACTCTTATTGACCCAGCATTTT.

The V and J genes are TRBV5-8 and TRBJ1-5, with 8 bases that match TRBD1. Germline values: CDR1 SGHTS, CDR2 YDEGEE. This CDR3 contains 13 residues. With 2 bases clipped from V and 7 bases from J, the junction kept 2 bases outside the gene matches. CDR3 in DNA: TGTGCCAGCAGCTTTGACAGGGGACAGCCCCAGCATTTT. This sequence encodes CASSFDRGQPQHF.

The chain links TRBV5-8 to TRBJ2-3, with TRBD1 as a possible D gene (5 bases). V gave up 4 bases and J gave up 0 bases, with 18 bases separating them. The CDR3 totals 17 residues. Germline V lookup: CDR1 SGHTS, CDR2 YDEGEE. DNA for the CDR3: TGTGCCAGCAGCCGTCCTACAGGAACCTCTAGCACAGATACGCAGTATTTT. Residues: CASSRPTGTSSTDTQYF. The entire variable domain, with the rest obtained from reference TRBV5-8 and TRBJ2-3, is as follows: EAGVTQSPTHLIKTRGQQATLRCSPISGHTSVYWYQQALGLGLQFLLWYDEGEERNRGNFPPRFSGRQFPNYSSELNVNALELEDSALYLCASSRPTGTSSTDTQYFGPGTRLTVL.

The chain is built from TRBV7-9 and TRBJ2-2, with TRBD2 as a possible D gene (6 bases). The germline V gene encodes CDR1 SEHNR and CDR2 FQNEAQ (reference sequence). V gave up 0 bases and J gave up 0 bases, with 8 bases separating them. The CDR3 loop spans 16 amino acids. The CDR3 nucleotides read TGTGCCAGCAGCTTAGCATCGGGGGCGAACACCGGGGAGCTGTTTTTT. It is translated as CASSLASGANTGELFF.

The CDR3 region is CSVRSGANVLTF. In nucleotides, the CDR3 is TGCAGCGTTCGGTCTGGGGCCAACGTCCTGACTTTC. The V call is TRBV29-1, the J call TRBJ2-6; D gene unclear. Per germline, CDR1 SQVTM and CDR2 ANQGSEA. Between the trimmed V and J ends, which lost 5 bases and 1 base, there was a span of 3 bases. The CDR3 is 12 residues long.

This clone has more than one count but fewer than ten. As DNA, the CDR3 is TGTGCCAGTAGTATACAGGGGGCGGCTTTCTTT. Protein: CASSIQGAAFF. This chain uses TRBV19 with TRBJ1-1, with 8 positions matching TRBD1. Trimming took 2 bases from V and 11 from J; bases not matched to a gene: 1. The CDR3 has 11 residues. Germline V gives CDR1 LNHDA, CDR2 SQIVND (reference sequence).

V usage is TRBV9 and J usage is TRBJ2-3; the match to TRBD2 covers 8 bases. Germline CDR1 and CDR2: SGDLS and YYNGEE. The CDR3 has 16 amino acids. Trimming took 0 bases from V and 2 from J; bases not matched to a gene: 5. The DNA of the CDR3 is TGTGCCAGCAGCGTAGTTGCGGGGGGCCTCACAGATACGCAGTATTTT. This gives the protein CASSVVAGGLTDTQYF.

The chain links TRBV6-5 to TRBJ1-2; the D gene is possibly TRBD1 (6 bases). CDR1 and CDR2 (germline): MNHEY, SVGAGI. This CDR3 has 13 amino acids. Trimming took 5 bases from V and 6 from J, leaving 13 bases between them. CDR3 nucleotide sequence: TGTGCCAGCAGTCCTACAGGGTACGATGGCTACACCTTC. Its translation: CASSPTGYDGYTF.

The chain links TRBV27 to TRBJ1-5, with TRBD1 identical over 10 bases. CDR1 and CDR2 from the germline V gene are MNHEY and SMNVEV (reference sequence). V was clipped by 5 bases and J by 6 bases; unmatched bases: 10. This CDR3 has 16 residues. In DNA, the CDR3 is TGTGCCAGCAGTCGCTCCGGGACAGGGGTCAGTCAGCCCCAGCATTTT. Protein: CASSRSGTGVSQPQHF.

This chain uses TRBV19 with TRBJ2-7; 8 bases map to TRBD1. CDR3 length: 15 residues. The ends lost 4 bases at V and 4 bases at J; junction bases unmatched: 9. Germline loops: CDR1 LNHDA, CDR2 SQIVND (reference sequence). In DNA, the CDR3 is TGTGCCAGTAGTACCTCCGGGACAGGAGGTTACGAGCAGTACTTC. Its translation is CASSTSGTGGYEQYF.

The chain employs TRBV7-8 and TRBJ1-6; D perhaps matches TRBD1 (5 bases). The CDR3 is 16 amino acids. CDR1 and CDR2 from the germline V gene are SGHVS and FQNEAQ. Between the trimmed V and J ends, which lost 0 bases and 2 bases, there was a span of 8 bases. The CDR3 DNA sequence: TGTGCCAGCAGCTTAGCGACAGCCGCCTATAATTCACCCCTCCACTTT. This encodes CASSLATAAYNSPLHF.

This chain connects TRBV7-9 to TRBJ2-3; 9 bases are shared with TRBD2. CDR1 and CDR2 (germline): SEHNR, FQNEAQ (reference sequence). The V segment lost 5 bases and the J segment 1 base; nucleotides outside the gene matches: 4. There are 15 residues in the CDR3. CDR3 sequence reads: CASSTSSGGTDTQYF. The CDR3 DNA follows: TGTGCCAGCAGCACATCTAGCGGGGGCACAGATACGCAGTATTTT.

V gene TRBV4-3 combines with J gene TRBJ1-5; 7 bases line up with TRBD1. Germline V gene data show CDR1 as LGHNA and CDR2 as YSLEER. V dropped 0 bases and J dropped 3; count of bases not matched to a gene: 17. The CDR3 is 20 amino acids. The CDR3, as DNA: TGCGCCAGCAGCCAAGACTGGACAGGTAGGGGGGTATATGTCAATCAGCCCCAGCATTTT. Its translation: CASSQDWTGRGVYVNQPQHF.

The chain joins TRBV30 to TRBJ1-2; D possibly corresponds to TRBD1 (5 bases). This CDR3 region has 16 residues. The V and J ends lost 2 bases and 5 bases respectively, with 21 bases between them. Germline loops: CDR1 GTSNPN, CDR2 SVGIG (reference sequence). The CDR3 nucleotides are TGTGCCTGGAGTCACCCTCGCCAGGGCCCACTTTATGGCTACACCTTC. Protein product: CAWSHPRQGPLYGYTF. The full variable domain, completed using reference TRBV30 and TRBJ1-2, is SQTIHQWPATLVQPVGSPLSLECTVEGTSNPNLYWYRQAAGRGLQLLFYSVGIGQISSEVPQNLSASRPQDRQFILSSKKLLLSDSGFYLCAWSHPRQGPLYGYTFGSGTRLTVV.

The chain links TRBV18 to TRBJ2-7; possible D gene TRBD1, 5 bases. This CDR3 has 12 residues. The V gene lost 5 bases and the J gene lost 7 bases, with 12 bases spanning the gap. Germline assignment: CDR1 KGHSH and CDR2 LQKENI. The CDR3 sequence: CASSSFQGEQYF. The DNA of the CDR3 is TGTGCCAGCTCATCCTTTCAGGGAGAGCAGTACTTC.

This clone is a singleton in its sample. V is TRBV18 and J is TRBJ2-3, with TRBD1 matching over 8 bases. The CDR3 loop spans 16 amino acids. CDR1 KGHSH and CDR2 LQKENI come from the germline V gene. V gave up 2 bases and J gave up 2 bases; unmatched junction bases: 6. The CDR3 nucleotides read TGTGCCAGCTCACCAGTAGGGACAGGCCTCACAGATACGCAGTATTTT. It encodes CASSPVGTGLTDTQYF.

The rearrangement links TRBV18 to TRBJ1-5; 8 nucleotides agree with TRBD1. This CDR3 region has 15 residues. Trimming removed 4 bases from V and 2 bases from J; junction bases left unmatched: 4. Germline V gene lookup returns CDR1 KGHSH and CDR2 LQKENI. The CDR3 here is CASSLPGQGNQPQHF. The CDR3 coding sequence is TGTGCCAGCTCACTACCGGGACAGGGCAATCAGCCCCAGCATTTT.

This clone was seen a few times. V usage is TRBV15 and J usage is TRBJ1-1; tentative D call: TRBD1 (5 bases). The germline gives CDR1 LNHNV, CDR2 YYDKDF (reference sequence). The CDR3 loop spans 13 amino acids. V was pared by 1 base and J by 6 bases, with 9 bases between. The CDR3, as DNA: TGTGCCACCAGCAGAGTCCAGGGCCCTGAAGCTTTCTTT. Encoded protein: CATSRVQGPEAFF.

The chain is built from TRBV15 and TRBJ2-3; tentative D call: TRBD2 (7 bases). Germline V CDR1 and CDR2: LNHNV, YYDKDF (reference sequence). V lost 1 base and J 6 bases, leaving 17 bases between the germline ends. This CDR3 has 16 residues. The CDR3 DNA follows: TGTGCCACCAGCAGAGTTGTTCCCGGGGGGCGCGATACGCAGTATTTT. As protein: CATSRVVPGGRDTQYF.

The chain combines TRBV5-1 with TRBJ1-1; D is ambiguous. V gave up 2 bases and J gave up 0 bases, with 8 bases separating them. Germline V CDR1 and CDR2: SGHRS, YFSETQ. The CDR3 is 14 residues long. The CDR3 DNA follows: TGCGCCAGCAGCTTCGACAACATGAACACTGAAGCTTTCTTT. Amino acids: CASSFDNMNTEAFF.

The chain is built from TRBV27 and TRBJ1-1; 7 bases are a match to TRBD1. Germline-derived CDR1 and CDR2 are MNHEY and SMNVEV (reference sequence). This CDR3 is 14 amino acids long. The junction had 4 bases not matched to a gene; V was cut back by 2 bases and J by 4 bases. In DNA form, the CDR3 reads TGTGCCAGCAGTTTAAGGGGGCTTGGCACTGAAGCTTTCTTT. Its translation is CASSLRGLGTEAFF.

The rearrangement links TRBV19 to TRBJ2-5, with a possible D match to TRBD2 (5 bases). Trimming pared 6 bases from V and 7 bases from J, leaving 15 bases between. Per the germline V gene, CDR1 is LNHDA and CDR2 is SQIVND (reference sequence). The CDR3 totals 13 residues. The CDR3 region is CASSLPLDGTQYF. The CDR3 region has the DNA TGTGCCAGTAGCCTCCCACTAGATGGGACCCAGTACTTC. Filled out from reference TRBV19 and TRBJ2-5, the complete variable domain reads DGGITQSPKYLFRKEGQNVTLSCEQNLNHDAMYWYRQDPGQGLRLIYYSQIVNDFQKGDIAEGYSVSREKKESFPLTVTSAQKNPTAFYLCASSLPLDGTQYFGPGTRLLVL.

The chain recombines TRBV7-2 with TRBJ1-2; 8 positions agree with TRBD1. V lost 5 bases and J lost 8; bases outside the gene matches: 10. Per the germline V gene, CDR1 is SGHTA and CDR2 is FQGNSA. The CDR3 has 14 amino acids. CDR3 in DNA: TGTGCCAGCAGCCCCCATGGACAGGGATACGGCTACACCTTC. Its protein product is CASSPHGQGYGYTF.